This T cell receptor (beta chain) emerged from a study of T cell responses to AZD1222 COVID-19 vaccine. The study, taken as a whole, reports: Clonal diversity was possibly underestimated, and white British individuals and females predominated among donors.

Assay: immunoSEQ multiplex PCR; the TCRdb copy retains only in-frame clones and omits some. The table records 140,000 to 150,000 clones, 80% to 95% of them present only once. Worth noting for this clone: Its antigen is still unknown.

Sequenced material: peripheral blood, taken on day 0 of AZD1222 vaccination. The receptor comes from an adult in good health.

DNA of the CDR3: TGTGCCACCCAAGGGGTATCGTTCAGCAATCAGCCCCAGCATTTT. Translation gives CATQGVSFSNQPQHF. V gene TRBV19 combines with J gene TRBJ1-5, with a tentative D call TRBD1 (5 bases). Trimming removed 10 bases at V and 1 base at J, with 17 bases between. The V gene's germline CDR1 is LNHDA and CDR2 SQIVND (reference sequence). The CDR3 length is 15 residues.